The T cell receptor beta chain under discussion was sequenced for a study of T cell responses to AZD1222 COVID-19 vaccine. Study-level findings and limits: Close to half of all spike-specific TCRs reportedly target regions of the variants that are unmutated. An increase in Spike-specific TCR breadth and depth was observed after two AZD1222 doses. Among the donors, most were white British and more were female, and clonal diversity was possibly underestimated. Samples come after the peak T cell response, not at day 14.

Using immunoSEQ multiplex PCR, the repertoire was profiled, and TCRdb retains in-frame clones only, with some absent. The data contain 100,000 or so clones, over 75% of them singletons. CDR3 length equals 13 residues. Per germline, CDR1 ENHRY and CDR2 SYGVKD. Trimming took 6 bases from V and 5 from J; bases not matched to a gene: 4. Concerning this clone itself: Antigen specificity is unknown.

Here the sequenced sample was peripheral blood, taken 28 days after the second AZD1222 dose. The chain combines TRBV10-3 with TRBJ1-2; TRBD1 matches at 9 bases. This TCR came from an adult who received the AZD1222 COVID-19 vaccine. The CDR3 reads CAISPGQGYGYTF. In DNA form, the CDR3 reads TGTGCCATCAGCCCCGGACAGGGGTATGGCTACACCTTC.